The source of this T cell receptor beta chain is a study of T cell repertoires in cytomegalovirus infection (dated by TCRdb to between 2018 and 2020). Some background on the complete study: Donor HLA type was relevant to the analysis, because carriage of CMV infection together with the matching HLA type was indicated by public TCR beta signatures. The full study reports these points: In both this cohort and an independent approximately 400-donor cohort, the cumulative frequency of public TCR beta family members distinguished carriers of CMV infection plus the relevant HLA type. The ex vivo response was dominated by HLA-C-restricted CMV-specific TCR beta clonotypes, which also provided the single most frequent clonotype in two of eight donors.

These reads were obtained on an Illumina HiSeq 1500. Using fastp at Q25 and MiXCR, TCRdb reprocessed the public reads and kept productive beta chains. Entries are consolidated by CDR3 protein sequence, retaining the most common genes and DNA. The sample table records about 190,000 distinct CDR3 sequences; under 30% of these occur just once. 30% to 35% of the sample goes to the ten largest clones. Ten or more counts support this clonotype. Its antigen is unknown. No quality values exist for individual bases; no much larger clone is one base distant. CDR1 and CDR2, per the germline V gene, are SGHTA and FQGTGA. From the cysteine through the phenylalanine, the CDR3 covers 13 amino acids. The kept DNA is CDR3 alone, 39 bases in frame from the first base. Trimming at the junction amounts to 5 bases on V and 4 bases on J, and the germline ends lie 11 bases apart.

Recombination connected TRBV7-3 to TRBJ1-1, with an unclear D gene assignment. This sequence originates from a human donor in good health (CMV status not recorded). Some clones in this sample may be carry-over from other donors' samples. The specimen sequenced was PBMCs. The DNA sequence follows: TGTGCCAGCAGCCCTCGGGCATTCACTGAAGCTTTCTTT. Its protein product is CASSPRAFTEAFF.